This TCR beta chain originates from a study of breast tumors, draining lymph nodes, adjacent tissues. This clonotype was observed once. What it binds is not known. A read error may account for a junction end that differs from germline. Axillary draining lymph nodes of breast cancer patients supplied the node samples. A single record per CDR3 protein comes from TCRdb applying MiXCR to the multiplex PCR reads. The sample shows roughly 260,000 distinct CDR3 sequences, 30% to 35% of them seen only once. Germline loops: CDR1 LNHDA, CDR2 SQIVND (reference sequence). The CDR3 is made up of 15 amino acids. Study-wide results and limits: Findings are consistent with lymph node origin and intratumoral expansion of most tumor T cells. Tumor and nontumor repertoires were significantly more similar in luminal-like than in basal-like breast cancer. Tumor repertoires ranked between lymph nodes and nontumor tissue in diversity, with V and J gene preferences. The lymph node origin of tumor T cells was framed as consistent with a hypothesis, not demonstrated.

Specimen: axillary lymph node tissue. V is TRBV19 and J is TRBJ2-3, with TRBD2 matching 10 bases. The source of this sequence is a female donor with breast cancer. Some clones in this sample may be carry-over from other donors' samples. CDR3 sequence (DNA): TGTGTCAGTAGTTTGACTAGCGGGAGCACAGATACGCAGTATTTT. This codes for CVSSLTSGSTDTQYF.